These 17 T cell receptor beta chains were all obtained from the same sample, sequenced in a study of OX40 agonist ivuxolimab in advanced cancers. Receptors were amplified or captured by the immunoSEQ multiplex PCR assay. TCRdb mirrors the immuneACCESS table, restricted to in-frame sequences. Some clones are absent from its copies; in checked studies, under half trace to an unresolved V gene, and the reason for the others is unknown. The sample contains about 79,000 clones, over 75% of them found a single time. Clones ranked in the top ten supply more than 3.5% of the sample. Specimen: CD4+ or CD8+ T cells sorted from blood, collected in a trial of the OX40 agonist ivuxolimab. These TCRs come from an adult with an advanced solid tumor such as melanoma, head and neck, liver or kidney cancer.

The chain combines TRBV6-1 with TRBJ1-4; 9 nucleotides align to TRBD1. The germline V gene encodes CDR1 MNHNS and CDR2 SASEGT. The V and J ends lost 3 bases and 8 bases, in that order; junction bases with no gene match: 4. The CDR3 loop spans 14 amino acids. CDR3: CASSDDRGWEKLFF. CDR3 DNA: TGTGCCAGCAGTGATGACAGGGGGTGGGAAAAACTGTTTTTT.

This clone is a singleton in its sample. V is TRBV4-1 and J is TRBJ2-5, with TRBD2 identical over 8 bases. Gene TRBJ2-7 matches the end of the DNA better, so the J call may be wrong. The CDR3 sequence is 18 residues long. Germline CDR1 is MGHRA and CDR2 is YSYEKL. In DNA, the CDR3 is TGCGCCAGCAGCCAAGATTGGGCTAGCGGGCCGAGTCCCCACGAGCAGTACTTC. Translated: CASSQDWASGPSPHEQYF.

J is TRBJ1-2 and V is TRBV6-6, with D unresolved. The V gene's germline CDR1 is MNHNY and CDR2 SVGAGI (reference sequence). Trimming took off 2 bases at V and 8 bases at J, with 18 bases between the two ends. The CDR3 runs 15 residues. Written as DNA, the CDR3 is TGTGCCAGCAGTTACGGATCCGGGCCACTCAGCGGCTACACCTTC. It translates to CASSYGSGPLSGYTF.

This chain joins TRBV7-2 and TRBJ1-4; the D gene is possibly TRBD1 (5 bases). V lost 5 bases, J lost 4 bases, and 14 bases lay in between. The CDR3 extends over 15 amino acids. CDR1 SGHTA and CDR2 FQGNSA come from the germline V gene. CDR3 coding DNA: TGTGCCAGCAGCACAACTTGGGGGGGTAATGAAAAACTGTTTTTT. Its protein product is CASSTTWGGNEKLFF.

The chain recombines TRBV2 with TRBJ1-5; no clear D. The V gene lost 6 bases and the J gene lost 3 bases, with 12 bases spanning the gap. CDR1 and CDR2 (germline): SNHLY, FYNNEI. The CDR3 is 14 amino acids. CDR3 DNA: TGTGCCAGCAGCTCCCGACGGACCAATCAGCCCCAGCATTTT. Protein: CASSSRRTNQPQHF.

This chain uses TRBV7-8 with TRBJ2-3, with D unclear. CDR3 length: 14 amino acids. Trimming cost V 1 base and J 6 bases, with 11 bases left between them. CDR1 is SGHVS, CDR2 FQNEAQ, per germline. CDR3 DNA: TGTGCCAGCAGCTTAGGGTTGACCGGGGATACGCAGTATTTT. Its protein product is CASSLGLTGDTQYF.

The genes are TRBV28 and TRBJ2-7, with D tentatively TRBD2 (6 bases). The CDR3 is made up of 14 amino acids. V dropped 7 bases and J dropped 4 bases, with 17 bases sitting between them. Per germline, CDR1 MDHEN and CDR2 SYDVKM. The CDR3 sequence is CASTPGGGNYEQYF. The CDR3 coding sequence is TGTGCCAGCACCCCAGGTGGCGGGAATTACGAGCAGTACTTC.

The rearrangement uses TRBV2 and TRBJ2-7, with TRBD2 matching over 10 bases. V lost 2 bases and J lost 6; bases outside the gene matches: 7. Germline CDR1 reads SNHLY; CDR2 reads FYNNEI. This CDR3 has 15 amino acids. The CDR3 region is CASSERASGSGEQYF. In DNA, the CDR3 is TGTGCCAGCAGTGAAAGGGCTAGCGGGAGTGGCGAGCAGTACTTC.

CDR3 DNA sequence: TGTGCCAGTAGTATCGCGACGGGCCCAGACTACGAGCAGTACTTC. Residues: CASSIATGPDYEQYF. V gene TRBV19 combines with J gene TRBJ2-7; D unclear. The germline gives CDR1 LNHDA, CDR2 SQIVND (reference sequence). This CDR3 comprises 15 residues. The V and J ends lost 3 bases and 3 bases respectively, with 15 bases between them.

This chain joins TRBV5-6 and TRBJ2-7; D may correspond to TRBD1 or TRBD2 (5 bases each). The CDR3 runs 12 residues. V was clipped by 3 bases and J by 3 bases, with 7 bases between them. From germline, CDR1 is SGHDT and CDR2 YYEEEE. The CDR3 DNA follows: TGTGCCAGCAGCTGGGGGAGCTACGAGCAGTACTTC. It codes for CASSWGSYEQYF.

This chain connects TRBV19 to TRBJ2-3, with TRBD2 as a possible D gene (6 bases). The CDR3 sequence is 14 residues long. Per the germline V gene, CDR1 is LNHDA and CDR2 is SQIVND (reference sequence). Trimming left V 4 bases short and J 0 bases short, with 8 bases between. CDR3 sequence (DNA): TGTGCCAGTAGTAAGGGACTTAGCACAGATACGCAGTATTTT. Amino acid sequence: CASSKGLSTDTQYF. Complete variable domain (other parts from reference TRBV19 and TRBJ2-3): DGGITQSPKYLFRKEGQNVTLSCEQNLNHDAMYWYRQDPGQGLRLIYYSQIVNDFQKGDIAEGYSVSREKKESFPLTVTSAQKNPTAFYLCASSKGLSTDTQYFGPGTRLTVL.

J is TRBJ2-5 and V is TRBV19, with 11 bases matching TRBD2. Germline values: CDR1 LNHDA, CDR2 SQIVND (reference sequence). The CDR3 loop spans 16 amino acids. V gave up 5 bases and J gave up 2 bases; unmatched junction bases: 7. CDR3 bases: TGTGCCAGTAGTGCGGGTAGCGGGAGGGAACAAGAGACCCAGTACTTC. It codes for CASSAGSGREQETQYF.

This chain uses TRBV19 with TRBJ1-5, with 7 bases lining up with TRBD1. The germline V gene has CDR1 LNHDA and CDR2 SQIVND (reference sequence). The CDR3 loop spans 13 amino acids. V lost 3 bases, J lost 5 bases, and 1 base stayed unmatched. The CDR3 bases are TGTGCCAGTAGTATTGACAGGGATCAGCCCCAGCATTTT. Translating gives CASSIDRDQPQHF. The full variable domain, with the rest looked up from reference TRBV19 and TRBJ1-5, is DGGITQSPKYLFRKEGQNVTLSCEQNLNHDAMYWYRQDPGQGLRLIYYSQIVNDFQKGDIAEGYSVSREKKESFPLTVTSAQKNPTAFYLCASSIDRDQPQHFGDGTRLSIL.

The DNA for the CDR3 is TGTGCCAGCAGTGGGCCGGACAATGAGCAGTTCTTC. Amino acids: CASSGPDNEQFF. V and J are TRBV6-4 and TRBJ2-1; D is ambiguous. The germline CDR1 and CDR2 sequences are MRHNA and SNTAGT. Deletions cut 4 bases from V and 5 bases from J, with 6 bases between. CDR3 size: 12 residues.

This chain connects TRBV4-3 to TRBJ2-2, with D uncertain. This CDR3 is built from 14 residues. Looked up from germline, CDR1 is LGHNA and CDR2 is YSLEER. V shed 0 bases and J shed 9 bases, with 11 bases lying between them. The CDR3 loop reads CASSQEVRSRELFF. The CDR3, as DNA: TGCGCCAGCAGCCAAGAGGTCCGGTCTAGGGAGCTGTTTTTT.

The V and J genes are TRBV28 and TRBJ2-7; 8 bases match TRBD2. CDR3 length equals 14 residues. V was clipped by 7 bases and J by 1 base; unmatched bases: 6. CDR1 is MDHEN, CDR2 SYDVKM, per germline. The CDR3 DNA reads as TGTGCCAGCACAACGGGAGGGGCGTCCTACGAGCAGTACTTC. Its protein product is CASTTGGASYEQYF.

For the CDR3, the DNA is TGTGCCAGCAGCTTAGGGCCAGGCTATGGCTACACCTTC. This sequence encodes CASSLGPGYGYTF. The chain couples TRBV11-2 to TRBJ1-2; D not resolved. Looked up from germline, CDR1 is SGHAT and CDR2 is FQNNGV. Trimming stripped 1 base from V and 4 bases from J, with 7 bases between. This CDR3 comprises 13 residues. Together with reference TRBV11-2 and TRBJ1-2, the CDR3 gives the full variable domain: EAGVAQSPRYKIIEKRQSVAFWCNPISGHATLYWYQQILGQGPKLLIQFQNNGVVDDSQLPKDRFSAERLKGVDSTLKIQPAKLEDSAVYLCASSLGPGYGYTFGSGTRLTVV.